Listed here is a single T cell receptor beta chain. The PCR used 60 Vbeta and 13 Jbeta primers. Only in-frame clones appear in the TCRdb table, and some are missing; sequencing was by immunoSEQ multiplex PCR. Of 60,000 to 75,000 clones listed, more than 60% were seen once; the top ten hold 2.5% to 3.5%. The germline V and J ends were trimmed by 5 bases and 6 bases, with 16 bases remaining between them. The CDR3 is made up of 14 amino acids. Germline lookup yields CDR1 SGHTA and CDR2 FQGNSA. The data were taken from a study of cytomegalovirus exposure and HLA in healthy donors. The TCR comes from a woman aged 25-40 years in good health and CMV-seronegative. Material for sequencing was PBMCs. The chain is built from TRBV7-2 and TRBJ2-5; D is perhaps TRBD2 (6 bases). CDR3 residues: CASSPGDVQKTQYF. The DNA for the CDR3 is TGTGCCAGCAGCCCGGGGGACGTTCAAAAGACCCAGTACTTC.